These 27 T cell receptor beta chains were all obtained from the same sample, sequenced in a study of shared clonotypes between healthy human individuals. Assay: immunoSEQ multiplex PCR; the TCRdb copy retains only in-frame clones and omits some. The table lists 2 million to 2.5 million clones, roughly 91% of them singletons, with 1.7% in the top ten. Naive CD8 cells lacked CD45RO and underwent positive selection for CCR7, leaving out terminally differentiated effector memory CD45RA+ cells. Source material: naive CD8+ T cells from PBMCs. These TCRs come from a man in his late teens or twenties in good health. Some clones in this sample may be carry-over from other donors' samples.

The J gene is TRBJ2-7, the V gene TRBV5-5, with D hard to call. CDR1 is SGHKS, CDR2 YYEKEE, per germline (reference sequence). The CDR3 length is 12 residues. The V end was cut by 5 bases, the J end by 2 bases, with 8 bases between. This chain's CDR3 is CASSSDPYEQYF. For the CDR3, the DNA is TGTGCCAGCAGTTCTGACCCCTACGAGCAGTACTTC.

In this sample, this clone turned up once. V and J are TRBV28 and TRBJ2-2; no reliable D call. Germline V gene data show CDR1 as MDHEN and CDR2 as SYDVKM. V lost 5 bases and J 0 bases, leaving 16 bases between the germline ends. The CDR3 consists of 17 residues. The CDR3 nucleotides are TGTGCCAGCAGTCCACCAACCCGTCTCGCGAACACCGGGGAGCTGTTTTTT. Its protein is CASSPPTRLANTGELFF. Complete variable domain (other parts from reference TRBV28 and TRBJ2-2): DVKVTQSSRYLVKRTGEKVFLECVQDMDHENMFWYRQDPGLGLRLIYFSYDVKMKEKGDIPEGYSVSREKKERFSLILESASTNQTSMYLCASSPPTRLANTGELFFGEGSRLTVL.

This chain uses TRBV28 with TRBJ1-5; D perhaps matches TRBD1 (5 bases). The germline CDR1 and CDR2 sequences are MDHEN and SYDVKM. The V end was cut by 8 bases, the J end by 7 bases, with 18 bases between. The CDR3 sequence is 14 residues long. The CDR3 region has the DNA TGTGCCAGCGGATTCTGGGGCGCGACCCAGCCCCAGCATTTT. It codes for CASGFWGATQPQHF.

This clone is a singleton in its sample. The chain uses TRBV2 and TRBJ2-4; D perhaps matches TRBD2 (6 bases). CDR1 and CDR2 (germline): SNHLY, FYNNEI. Trimming took 4 bases from V and 3 from J, leaving 13 bases between them. CDR3 size: 15 residues. Written as DNA, the CDR3 is TGTGCCAGCAGTGGGGGAGAAGCGGGCAAAAACATTCAGTACTTC. Translated, it gives CASSGGEAGKNIQYF. The variable domain in full, with the rest retrieved from reference TRBV2 and TRBJ2-4, is EPEVTQTPSHQVTQMGQEVILRCVPISNHLYFYWYRQILGQKVEFLVSFYNNEISEKSEIFDDQFSVERPDGSNFTLKIRSTKLEDSAMYFCASSGGEAGKNIQYFGAGTRLSVL.

This chain links TRBV28 with TRBJ2-4, with 10 positions matching TRBD1. This CDR3 has 17 amino acids. Germline lookup yields CDR1 MDHEN and CDR2 SYDVKM. V gave up 5 bases and J gave up 3 bases; unmatched junction bases: 10. CDR3 amino acids: CASSRQTGGLGKNIQYF. The CDR3 DNA sequence: TGTGCCAGCAGTCGCCAGACAGGGGGCTTAGGCAAAAACATTCAGTACTTC.

Worth noting for this clone: Other DNA sequences of this sample code for an identical CDR3. The V gene is TRBV9, the J gene TRBJ1-1; D is undetermined. The CDR3 totals 13 residues. CDR1 SGDLS and CDR2 YYNGEE come from the germline V gene. Trimming took off 0 bases at V and 5 bases at J, with 8 bases between the two ends. This chain's CDR3 is CASSVGAGTEAFF. The CDR3 nucleotides are TGTGCCAGCAGCGTAGGGGCAGGAACTGAAGCTTTCTTT.

The rearrangement joins TRBV2 to TRBJ2-1; D may be TRBD2 (7 bases). Germline V gene sequence: CDR1 SNHLY, CDR2 FYNNEI. The V gene lost 8 bases and the J gene lost 7 bases, with 24 bases spanning the gap. There are 16 residues in the CDR3. The CDR3 nucleotides are TGTGCCAGCCACCCCCCTGGGGGCGGGAGTAGGAATGAGCAGTTCTTC. Encoded protein: CASHPPGGGSRNEQFF.

J is TRBJ2-7 and V is TRBV27, with 8 bases identical to TRBD2. The CDR3 totals 13 residues. V dropped 5 bases and J dropped 9; count of bases not matched to a gene: 9. Germline V lookup: CDR1 MNHEY, CDR2 SMNVEV (reference sequence). The CDR3 DNA follows: TGTGCCAGCAGTACTACTAGCGGTATAGGGCAGTACTTC. It is translated as CASSTTSGIGQYF.

The V call is TRBV5-1, the J call TRBJ2-7; 9 nucleotides align to TRBD2. This CDR3 contains 16 residues. Looked up from germline, CDR1 is SGHRS and CDR2 is YFSETQ. Trimming at V came to 2 bases and at J to 2 bases, leaving 8 bases not matched to a gene. The DNA for the CDR3 is TGCGCCAGCAGCTTAGCGGGAGGTTTGGTACCCTACGAGCAGTACTTC. Protein: CASSLAGGLVPYEQYF.

The V gene is TRBV19, the J gene TRBJ2-1; 12 bases line up with TRBD2. Germline loops: CDR1 LNHDA, CDR2 SQIVND (reference sequence). V lost 2 bases, J lost 7 bases, and 3 bases stayed unmatched. The CDR3 contains 15 residues. The CDR3 spells CASSITGTSGNEQFF. The CDR3 DNA reads TGTGCCAGTAGTATAACCGGGACTAGCGGGAATGAGCAGTTCTTC.

Concerning this clone: This same CDR3 is encoded by further DNA sequences in the sample. The CDR3 reads CASSLWAGKNTEAFF. CDR3 nucleotide sequence: TGTGCCAGCAGTTTATGGGCAGGGAAGAACACTGAAGCTTTCTTT. V gene TRBV28 combines with J gene TRBJ1-1, with D perhaps matching TRBD1 (5 bases). Germline loops: CDR1 MDHEN, CDR2 SYDVKM. CDR3 length: 15 amino acids. V was clipped by 0 bases and J by 1 base, with 9 bases between them.

This clone came up once. The CDR3 sequence is CASSPRDDQLDTQYF. CDR3 nucleotide sequence: TGTGCCAGTAGCCCCCGGGACGATCAACTAGATACGCAGTATTTT. The chain has TRBV19 and TRBJ2-3, with D perhaps being TRBD1 or TRBD2 (5 bases each). V was shortened by 6 bases and J by 5 bases, with 18 bases between the two germline ends. This CDR3 contains 15 residues. Germline V gene lookup returns CDR1 LNHDA and CDR2 SQIVND (reference sequence). Using reference TRBV19 and TRBJ2-3 for the parts outside the CDR3, the full variable domain is DGGITQSPKYLFRKEGQNVTLSCEQNLNHDAMYWYRQDPGQGLRLIYYSQIVNDFQKGDIAEGYSVSREKKESFPLTVTSAQKNPTAFYLCASSPRDDQLDTQYFGPGTRLTVL.

With respect to this clone: The sample has other DNA sequences that encode this CDR3 too. The chain employs TRBV28 and TRBJ2-7; D unclear. Germline values: CDR1 MDHEN, CDR2 SYDVKM. This CDR3 is built from 11 residues. Trimming removed 2 bases from V and 5 bases from J, with 4 bases in between. CDR3 sequence (DNA): TGTGCCAGCAGTTTACTCCACGAGCAGTACTTC. Protein product: CASSLLHEQYF.

The chain has TRBV10-3 and TRBJ2-1; D possibly corresponds to TRBD2 (6 bases). The CDR3 has 17 residues. CDR1 is ENHRY and CDR2 is SYGVKD in the germline V gene. V was clipped by 4 bases and J by 7 bases, with 23 bases between them. CDR3 sequence (DNA): TGTGCCATCAGTGCCATGTTGGGTGGAGTAGCGGATAATGAGCAGTTCTTC. It specifies CAISAMLGGVADNEQFF.

This chain connects TRBV4-3 to TRBJ2-7, with a possible D match to TRBD1 (5 bases). CDR1 and CDR2 from the germline V gene are LGHNA and YSLEER. The CDR3 contains 14 residues. The V gene lost 3 bases and the J gene lost 6 bases, with 15 bases spanning the gap. CDR3 coding DNA: TGCGCCAGCAGCCAGGGATGGGGCGTCGGCGAGCAGTACTTC. Its translation is CASSQGWGVGEQYF.

The V call is TRBV7-9, the J call TRBJ2-1, with D uncertain. The CDR3 loop spans 12 amino acids. The V gene's germline CDR1 is SEHNR and CDR2 FQNEAQ (reference sequence). The V gene lost 5 bases and the J gene lost 6 bases, with 8 bases spanning the gap. This CDR3 is CASSPHSNEQFF. CDR3 bases: TGTGCCAGCAGCCCCCATTCCAATGAGCAGTTCTTC. The variable domain in full, with the rest retrieved from reference TRBV7-9 and TRBJ2-1, is DTGVSQNPRHKITKRGQNVTFRCDPISEHNRLYWYRQTLGQGPEFLTYFQNEAQLEKSRLLSDRFSAERPKGSFSTLEIQRTEQGDSAMYLCASSPHSNEQFFGPGTRLTVL.

This clone appeared a single time. The chain couples TRBV27 to TRBJ2-7, with 7 bases fitting TRBD1. This CDR3 has 14 residues. The ends lost 5 bases at V and 2 bases at J; junction bases unmatched: 6. Germline loops: CDR1 MNHEY, CDR2 SMNVEV (reference sequence). CDR3 sequence reads: CASSTRQGPYEQYF. In nucleotides, the CDR3 is TGTGCCAGCAGTACAAGACAGGGACCCTACGAGCAGTACTTC.

The V call is TRBV28, the J call TRBJ2-7; 10 bases map to TRBD1. The CDR3 loop spans 15 amino acids. CDR1 MDHEN and CDR2 SYDVKM come from the germline V gene. With 10 bases clipped from V and 6 bases from J, the junction kept 15 bases outside the gene matches. The CDR3 sequence is CAINSRDRGQREQYF. The CDR3 region has the DNA TGTGCCATCAACTCCCGGGACAGGGGACAACGCGAGCAGTACTTC.

This sequence joins TRBV10-3 and TRBJ2-7; D may be TRBD1 or TRBD2 (7 bases each). V lost 7 bases and J lost 4, with 17 bases in between. Germline V CDR1 and CDR2: ENHRY, SYGVKD. This CDR3 is built from 14 residues. The CDR3 loop is CAITTNRGGYEQYF. In DNA, the CDR3 is TGTGCCATCACCACTAACAGGGGAGGGTACGAGCAGTACTTC.

V is TRBV28 and J is TRBJ2-1; possible D gene TRBD2, 7 bases. CDR1 is MDHEN and CDR2 is SYDVKM in the germline V gene. The V and J ends lost 8 bases and 4 bases respectively, with 12 bases between them. The CDR3 has 13 amino acids. The CDR3 here is CASGGAVYNEQFF. As DNA, the CDR3 is TGTGCCAGCGGGGGGGCTGTTTACAATGAGCAGTTCTTC.

The chain is built from TRBV28 and TRBJ1-5, with a possible D match to TRBD1 (6 bases). The CDR3 sequence is 13 residues long. V gave up 5 bases and J gave up 9 bases, with 14 bases separating them. Germline assignment: CDR1 MDHEN and CDR2 SYDVKM. Here the CDR3 reads CASSRGGKRPQHF. The DNA for the CDR3 is TGTGCCAGCAGTCGAGGGGGGAAGAGGCCCCAGCATTTT.

The chain links TRBV27 to TRBJ2-7; TRBD1 is a possible D gene (6 bases). The CDR3 spans 14 residues. The V end was cut by 3 bases, the J end by 3 bases, with 12 bases between. CDR1 MNHEY and CDR2 SMNVEV come from the germline V gene (reference sequence). This CDR3 reads CASSFLGAYYEQYF. Written as DNA, the CDR3 is TGTGCCAGCAGTTTCCTGGGGGCTTACTACGAGCAGTACTTC.

A remark on this clone: At the DNA level, this CDR3 is encoded by other sequences in the same sample as well. This chain joins TRBV27 and TRBJ2-2; no clear D. The V and J ends lost 7 bases and 5 bases respectively, with 5 bases between them. The CDR3 is made up of 11 amino acids. Germline V gene lookup returns CDR1 MNHEY and CDR2 SMNVEV (reference sequence). The CDR3 here is CASTSTGELFF. CDR3 nucleotides: TGTGCCAGCACTTCGACCGGGGAGCTGTTTTTT.

The gene calls are TRBV7-6 and TRBJ2-7; D possibly corresponds to TRBD2 (6 bases). The germline V gene encodes CDR1 SGHVS and CDR2 FNYEAQ. CDR3 length: 14 amino acids. V was clipped by 0 bases and J by 2 bases, with 8 bases between them. CDR3 coding DNA: TGTGCCAGCAGCTTAGCGGGAGGACCCTACGAGCAGTACTTC. It encodes CASSLAGGPYEQYF.

Points on this clone: The same CDR3 can be traced to other DNA sequences in this sample. The rearrangement joins TRBV6-5 to TRBJ2-1; D gene uncertain. V was shortened by 2 bases and J by 7 bases, with 3 bases between the two germline ends. Per germline, CDR1 MNHEY and CDR2 SVGAGI. The CDR3 extends over 11 amino acids. As DNA, the CDR3 is TGTGCCAGCAGTTACGGAAATGAGCAGTTCTTC. Translating it yields CASSYGNEQFF.

The V and J genes are TRBV19 and TRBJ1-5; weak D call: TRBD1 (5 bases). This CDR3 spans 14 amino acids. V was pared by 8 bases and J by 5 bases, with 16 bases between. Germline CDR1 is LNHDA and CDR2 is SQIVND (reference sequence). This chain's CDR3 is CASSPGVGDQPQHF. The CDR3 coding sequence is TGTGCCAGTTCGCCGGGGGTAGGGGATCAGCCCCAGCATTTT.

The chain is built from TRBV21-1 and TRBJ2-7; the D segment call TRBD1 is taken from the table without a DNA check. TRBV21-1 is designated a pseudogene. The CDR3 spans 14 residues. The chain's CDR3 is CASSNKTDSYEQYF. The CDR3 coding sequence is TGTGCCAGCAGCAACAAGACAGACTCCTACGAGCAGTACTTC.